The entry that follows covers one T cell receptor beta chain sequence. Its cognate antigen is unknown. Described treatment: approximately 18 received Ad26.COV2.S at low or high dose, single or two shots; 5 received placebo; per-sample allocation not given. Material that was analyzed had been drawn on day 63 after the first vaccine or placebo injection. These data come from a study of Ad26.COV2.S vaccination and SARS-CoV-2 variants. Study information: Doses of Ad26.COV2.S were injected into muscle once or twice, 56 days apart. Study-wide results and limits: Total T cell responses, in the TCR breadth and depth analyses, may have been underestimated. Vaccine recipients showed a spike-specific TCR breadth that was higher than in placebo recipients. Vaccine and placebo recipients had comparable breadth of non-spike TCRs.

Using immunoSEQ multiplex PCR, the repertoire was profiled, and TCRdb retains in-frame clones only, with some absent. This table holds about 460,000 clones, roughly 87% found once. The germline V gene has CDR1 MNHEY and CDR2 SVGAGI. The length of the CDR3 is 14 residues. V was cut by 0 bases and J by 7 bases, with 10 bases left in between. The rearrangement links TRBV6-5 to TRBJ1-5, with a weak D call TRBD1 (5 bases). The sequence came from a person between 18 and 65 years old who received the Ad26.COV2.S COVID-19 vaccine or a placebo. Sequenced material: peripheral blood, taken in a trial of Ad26.COV2.S vaccine versus placebo. In DNA, the CDR3 is TGTGCCAGCAGTTACTCAGGGGTATACCAGCCCCAGCATTTT. Its protein product is CASSYSGVYQPQHF.